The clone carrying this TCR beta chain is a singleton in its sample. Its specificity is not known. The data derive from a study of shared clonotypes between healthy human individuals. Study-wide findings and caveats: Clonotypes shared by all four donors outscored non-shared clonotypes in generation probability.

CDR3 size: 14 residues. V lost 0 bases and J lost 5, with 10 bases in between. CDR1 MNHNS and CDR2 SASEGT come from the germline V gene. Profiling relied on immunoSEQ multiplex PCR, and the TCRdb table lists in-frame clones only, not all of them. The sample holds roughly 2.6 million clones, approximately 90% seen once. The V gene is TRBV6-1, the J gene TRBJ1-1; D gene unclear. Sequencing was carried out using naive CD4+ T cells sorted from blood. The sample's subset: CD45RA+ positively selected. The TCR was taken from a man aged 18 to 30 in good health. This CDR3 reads CASSEASGRTEAFF. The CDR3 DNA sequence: TGTGCCAGCAGTGAAGCGTCCGGACGGACTGAAGCTTTCTTT.